This T cell receptor (beta chain) is drawn from a study of T-cell reconstitution after alpha-beta-depleted transplantation in children. Study findings and constraints: Fresh T-cell production supplied most of the T-cell counts and diversity seen one year after transplant. Approximately two months post-transplant, alpha-beta T cells reportedly originated from several hundred expanded graft clones. Several patients had high TCRbeta diversity at day 60; it came from surviving recipient T cells and thymic progenitors.

This clonotype was counted at least ten times. Its antigen is currently unknown. Preparing the TCRbeta library involved the use of unique molecular identifiers. TCRdb re-analysed the PCR reads in MiXCR, keeping a single row per CDR3 protein. This sample has 200,000 to 250,000 distinct CDR3 sequences; approximately 6.9% occur once, and the top ten carry approximately 5.7%. V lost 5 bases to trimming and J lost 5 bases, with 16 bases between them. CDR3 length: 15 residues. CDR1 and CDR2 from the germline V gene are SGHAT and FQNNGV. The sequence was collected from a boy under 10 years old with acute lymphoblastic leukemia, due to receive a stem cell transplant. The V and J genes are TRBV11-2 and TRBJ2-1, with a weak D call TRBD1 (5 bases). The sample in question was PBMCs, obtained before TCRalphabeta/CD19-depleted stem cell transplant. CDR3 DNA: TGTGCCAGCAGCCCCTCTCGTGGGGCCCACAATGAGCAGTTCTTC. As protein: CASSPSRGAHNEQFF.